The source of this TCR beta chain is a study of cytomegalovirus exposure and HLA in healthy donors. The method was immunoSEQ multiplex PCR; TCRdb's version includes in-frame clones alone and lacks a portion of them. The table lists 57,000 or so clones, around 94% of them singletons, with around 2% in the top ten. This receptor was identified in a man younger than 30 in good health and CMV-seronegative. Sequences were obtained from PBMCs.

CDR3: CASSPTGPDTQYF. The CDR3 DNA reads TGTGCCAGCAGCCCGACAGGGCCCGATACGCAGTATTTT. The V and J genes are TRBV11-2 and TRBJ2-3; 7 positions match TRBD1. V trimming: 5 bases; J trimming: 6 bases; junction bases outside the gene matches: 5. Looked up from germline, CDR1 is SGHAT and CDR2 is FQNNGV. The CDR3 spans 13 residues.